This entry concerns a single TCR beta chain. The germline V gene encodes CDR1 LNHDA and CDR2 SQIVND (reference sequence). This CDR3 contains 19 residues. V trimming: 4 bases; J trimming: 4 bases; junction bases outside the gene matches: 14. These data are taken from a study of blood T cell repertoires in COVID-19. TCRdb's copy holds only in-frame clones and misses some; the assay was immunoSEQ multiplex PCR. The data show approximately 100,000 clones, approximately 88% seen once. This receptor was taken from a human donor in a cohort sampled during active COVID-19. The chain recombines TRBV19 with TRBJ2-3; 13 bases agree with TRBD2. Material: peripheral blood. The CDR3 sequence: CASSKAQLLTSGRADTQYF. The DNA for the CDR3 is TGTGCCAGTAGTAAAGCCCAACTTTTAACTAGCGGGAGGGCAGATACGCAGTATTTT.